These T cell receptor beta chains were read from a single sample in a study of radiotherapy plus CTLA-4 blockade in lung cancer. Clones were read by immunoSEQ multiplex PCR, and TCRdb kept only the in-frame ones, dropping some. The data contain some 64,000 clones, about 80% of them seen just once; the ten biggest clones take up approximately 4%. Source: peripheral blood, taken from a patient treated with radiotherapy plus ipilimumab. These receptors were taken from a human donor with non-small cell lung cancer who had a complete response to radiotherapy plus ipilimumab. Both conserved end residues are part of each CDR3. D genes are given only for firm matches. Size tells how often a clone was seen (once, few, many) or the class of an expanded clone, and some rows leave it out.

abundance,d_gene,j_gene,v_gene,CDR3aa,CDR3nt
few,NA,TRBJ2-2,TRBV2,CASRVDPNTGELFF,TGTGCCAGCAGGGTCGACCCGAACACCGGGGAGCTGTTTTTT
NA,TRBD1,TRBJ1-1,TRBV9,CASSEGTGFGQAFF,TGTGCCAGCAGCGAAGGGACAGGGTTTGGCCAAGCTTTCTTT
once,NA,TRBJ2-7,TRBV7-2,CASTRDSYEQYF,TGTGCCAGCACCCGCGACAGCTACGAGCAGTACTTC
few,TRBD1,TRBJ1-5,TRBV19,CASSLSVGKTGSQPQHF,TGTGCCAGTAGTCTTTCGGTGGGCAAGACAGGGAGTCAGCCCCAGCATTTT
NA,TRBD2,TRBJ2-2,TRBV7-6,CASSLGPSGYTGELFF,TGTGCCAGCAGCTTAGGGCCTAGCGGGTATACCGGGGAGCTGTTTTTT
NA,NA,TRBJ2-7,TRBV7-9,CASSDRDGTYEQYF,TGTGCCAGCAGCGATCGGGACGGAACCTACGAGCAGTACTTC
NA,TRBD1,TRBJ2-5,TRBV27,CASSQDRGQETQYF,TGTGCCAGCAGCCAAGACAGGGGACAAGAGACCCAGTACTTC
NA,NA,TRBJ2-7,TRBV7-2,CASSLAYGAATYEQYF,TGTGCCAGCAGCTTAGCTTACGGGGCCGCGACCTACGAGCAGTACTTC
NA,NA,TRBJ1-5,TRBV6-5,CASCAHSNQPQHF,TGTGCCAGTTGTGCGCATAGCAATCAGCCCCAGCATTTT
NA,NA,TRBJ2-6,TRBV28,CASRRTGSGANVLTF,TGTGCCAGCAGACGGACGGGCTCTGGGGCCAACGTCCTGACTTTC
NA,TRBD2,TRBJ2-5,TRBV27,CASSGGGVAQYF,TGTGCCAGCAGTGGCGGGGGAGTGGCCCAGTACTTC
few,NA,TRBJ1-3,TRBV7-2,CASSLERGWGNTIYF,TGTGCCAGCAGCTTAGAGAGGGGGTGGGGAAACACCATATATTTT
NA,TRBD1,TRBJ1-2,TRBV29-1,CSVIDRGGYGYTF,TGCAGCGTTATCGACAGGGGTGGGTATGGCTACACCTTC
NA,NA,TRBJ1-2,TRBV7-8,CASSGPEPVLYGYTF,TGTGCCAGCAGCGGCCCAGAGCCAGTTCTCTATGGCTACACCTTC
few,NA,TRBJ1-3,TRBV29-1,CSVGHTGPGNTIYF,TGCAGCGTTGGGCACACCGGGCCTGGAAACACCATATATTTT
NA,NA,TRBJ2-5,TRBV6-5,CASSYSWGQETQYF,TGTGCCAGCAGTTACAGCTGGGGCCAAGAGACCCAGTACTTC
few,TRBD2,TRBJ2-1,TRBV27,CASSPHSGGAYNEQFF,TGTGCCAGCAGTCCCCATAGCGGGGGGGCCTACAATGAGCAGTTCTTC
NA,NA,TRBJ2-3,TRBV7-2,CASSLYTDTQYF,TGTGCCAGCAGCTTATACACAGATACGCAGTATTTT
NA,TRBD1,TRBJ1-2,TRBV15,CATSQGANYGYTF,TGTGCCACCAGCCAGGGGGCTAACTATGGCTACACCTTC
NA,TRBD1,TRBJ1-6,TRBV6-6,CASSRDRGSNSPLHF,TGTGCCAGCAGTCGGGACAGGGGGAGTAATTCACCCCTCCACTTT
NA,TRBD1,TRBJ1-2,TRBV30,CAWGPRSVDRRDNYGYTF,TGTGCCTGGGGGCCCCGCTCCGTGGACAGGCGAGATAACTATGGCTACACCTTC
NA,TRBD1,TRBJ1-4,TRBV5-1,CASSRQGASNEKLFF,TGCGCCAGCAGCCGGCAGGGGGCGTCTAATGAAAAACTGTTTTTT
NA,TRBD2,TRBJ2-5,TRBV10-2,CASSDLGTSYSGTQYF,TGCGCCAGCAGTGACCTGGGGACTAGTTATTCGGGGACCCAGTACTTC
NA,TRBD2,TRBJ2-5,TRBV19,CASRYSGTPQETQYF,TGTGCCAGTAGATATAGCGGGACACCCCAAGAAACCCAGTACTTC
NA,NA,TRBJ2-5,TRBV7-2,CASSLRGATEGTQYF,TGTGCCAGCAGCTTAAGGGGGGCGACGGAAGGGACCCAGTACTTC
NA,NA,TRBJ1-1,TRBV30,CAWSQTGWTGGAVTEAFF,TGTGCCTGGAGTCAAACGGGGTGGACGGGGGGCGCGGTCACTGAAGCTTTCTTT
NA,TRBD1,TRBJ1-1,TRBV14,CASSPTGGTEAFF,TGTGCCAGCAGCCCGACAGGGGGCACTGAAGCTTTCTTT
NA,NA,TRBJ2-5,TRBV5-5,CASSQATDGETQYF,TGCGCCAGCAGCCAAGCAACGGACGGAGAGACCCAGTACTTC
NA,TRBD1,TRBJ1-5,TRBV15,CATSREVLRQGGQPQHF,TGTGCCACCAGCAGAGAAGTATTGCGACAGGGGGGTCAGCCCCAGCATTTT
NA,TRBD2,TRBJ2-2,TRBV5-1,CASSLGGTSYTGELFF,TGCGCCAGCAGCTTGGGTGGGACTAGTTACACCGGGGAGCTGTTTTTT
NA,NA,TRBJ1-2,TRBV5-4,CASSLAGANGYTF,TGTGCCAGCAGCTTAGCAGGAGCTAATGGCTACACCTTC
NA,TRBD1,TRBJ1-5,TRBV18,CASSPGQGRSNQPQHF,TGTGCCAGCTCACCAGGACAGGGTCGGAGCAATCAGCCCCAGCATTTT
NA,NA,TRBJ1-5,TRBV18,CASSPGVGENQPQHF,TGTGCCAGCTCACCCGGGGTCGGGGAGAATCAGCCCCAGCATTTT
NA,NA,TRBJ1-5,TRBV18,CASSQTGGNQPQHF,TGTGCCAGCTCACAGACAGGTGGCAATCAGCCCCAGCATTTT
NA,NA,TRBJ1-1,TRBV9,CASSLNHGEAFF,TGTGCCAGCAGCCTAAACCACGGTGAAGCTTTCTTT
few,NA,TRBJ1-2,TRBV7-8,CASSLSQYREGYTF,TGTGCCAGCAGCTTATCCCAGTATAGGGAGGGCTACACCTTC
NA,NA,TRBJ2-3,TRBV7-2,CASSYGTQSDTQYF,TGTGCCAGCAGCTACGGGACACAGTCAGATACGCAGTATTTT
NA,NA,TRBJ2-1,TRBV5-1,CASGPGGGSLYNEQFF,TGCGCCAGCGGACCTGGAGGGGGCAGTCTCTACAATGAGCAGTTCTTC
NA,NA,TRBJ1-4,TRBV6-1,CASSEPGEVGEKLFF,TGTGCCAGCAGTGAACCGGGGGAGGTTGGTGAAAAACTGTTTTTT
NA,TRBD1,TRBJ1-4,TRBV7-6,CASALVIRGRGKDEKLFF,TGTGCCAGCGCACTCGTAATCAGGGGGCGCGGAAAGGATGAAAAACTGTTTTTT
NA,NA,TRBJ2-3,TRBV2,CASKGRLSTDTQYF,TGTGCCAGCAAGGGGCGGCTTAGCACAGATACGCAGTATTTT
NA,NA,TRBJ1-5,TRBV11-3,CASSLEGAGRQPQHF,TGTGCCAGCAGCTTAGAAGGGGCAGGGAGGCAGCCCCAGCATTTT
once,NA,TRBJ1-6,TRBV19,CASSMTQNSPLHF,TGTGCCAGTAGTATGACTCAGAATTCACCCCTCCACTTT